Described below is a single T cell receptor beta chain sequence and its context. The data were obtained in a study of technical replicates of blood from a handful of donors. Only in-frame clones appear in the TCRdb table, and some are missing; sequencing was by immunoSEQ multiplex PCR. The sample has 85,000 to 100,000 clones, approximately 95% seen once; the top ten hold approximately 0.26%. Germline lookup yields CDR1 SGHRS and CDR2 YFSETQ. CDR3 length equals 15 residues. After removal of 3 bases from V and 8 bases from J, the junction contained 9 bases not matched to a gene. J is TRBJ1-3 and V is TRBV5-1, with 9 bases identical to TRBD1. The sample comprised T cells isolated from PBMCs. This TCR came from a human donor in good health. For the CDR3, the DNA is TGCGCCAGCAGCTCCCGGACAGGGGCAGGAGACACCATATATTTT. Encoded protein: CASSSRTGAGDTIYF.